This T cell receptor (beta chain) was recovered during a study of blood T cells in healthy people across ages. V shed 5 bases, J shed 8 bases, and the junction held 4 bases outside the gene matches. This CDR3 comprises 14 residues. In germline, CDR1 is MNHEY, CDR2 SVGAGI. For the second PCR, which ran for about 6 to 11 cycles, a sample-barcoded 5' primer and a J-beta primer mix were used. Each cDNA molecule was tagged by a template-switch adaptor that had 12 random nucleotides. Using its own MiXCR run on the 5' RACE reads, TCRdb lists one record per CDR3 protein. The data show roughly 800,000 distinct CDR3 sequences, roughly 24% seen once. The same data also contributed to another study, on T cells of mothers and their children.

Sample: blood. This chain connects TRBV6-5 to TRBJ1-6; TRBD1 agrees at 9 bases. The source is a boy between 10 and 17 years old in good health. The CDR3 coding sequence is TGTGCCAGCAGTAGGGGACAGGGACATTCACCCCTCCACTTT. This translates into CASSRGQGHSPLHF.